This T cell receptor (beta chain) was sequenced for a study of T cell responses to AZD1222 COVID-19 vaccine. Findings of the study overall: Clonal diversity may have been underestimated in mostly white British donors. Dominant at 160-218 and 743-854, vaccine-associated CD4 TCRs also spanned spike. Of spike-specific TCRs, nearly half reportedly target regions left unmutated in variants.

The ends were cut back, 6 bases at V and 5 bases at J, with 13 bases in the middle. The CDR3 runs to 13 residues. Concerning this clone: Its antigen is not identified.

Produced via immunoSEQ multiplex PCR; TCRdb's table is partial and in-frame only. Of some 190,000 clones listed, approximately 94% are singletons. The receptor was derived from an adult who received the MenACWY meningococcal vaccine as a control. The source material was peripheral blood, sampled 28 days after the second dose of the MenACWY control vaccine. The rearrangement joins TRBV12-3 or TRBV12-4 to TRBJ1-2; tentatively, D is TRBD1 (6 bases). The CDR3: CASSLQGRYGYTF. For the CDR3, the DNA is TGTGCCAGCAGCTTACAGGGCCGATATGGCTACACCTTC.